The 21 T cell receptor beta chains below were found in one sample sequenced in a study of CD8 T cell repertoires and HIV-1 epitope variants. Libraries were prepared by immunoSEQ multiplex PCR; TCRdb keeps only in-frame clonotypes and omits some of them. The sample lists under 100,000 clones; roughly four fifths were seen once. The sample was uncultured baseline CD8+ T cells from peripheral blood mononuclear cells (PBMCs). These receptors all stem from a male donor with HIV.

This sequence joins TRBV6-1 and TRBJ1-2, with TRBD1 matching 7 bases. With 7 bases clipped from V and 5 bases from J, the junction kept 10 bases outside the gene matches. Germline values: CDR1 MNHNS, CDR2 SASEGT. There are 14 residues in the CDR3. CDR3 coding DNA: TGTGCCAGCAAAGACAGGGCTCCGGGGTATGGCTACACCTTC. It encodes CASKDRAPGYGYTF.

The chain recombines TRBV9 with TRBJ2-3, with TRBD1 identical over 8 bases. The CDR3 covers 15 residues. From germline, CDR1 is SGDLS and CDR2 YYNGEE. With 0 bases clipped from V and 4 bases from J, the junction kept 4 bases outside the gene matches. DNA for the CDR3: TGTGCCAGCAGCGTAGGCTCAGGGGGCCCAGATACGCAGTATTTT. Translated: CASSVGSGGPDTQYF.

The gene calls are TRBV7-2 and TRBJ1-5, with D perhaps TRBD1 (6 bases). CDR1 and CDR2 from the germline V gene are SGHTA and FQGNSA. The ends were cut back, 4 bases at V and 7 bases at J, with 17 bases in the middle. There are 15 residues in the CDR3. CDR3 protein: CASSYSPGAQQPQHF. In nucleotides, the CDR3 is TGTGCCAGCAGCTACTCTCCGGGGGCTCAACAGCCCCAGCATTTT.

V and J are TRBV6-5 and TRBJ2-7, with TRBD2 matching 9 bases. Per germline, CDR1 MNHEY and CDR2 SVGAGI. J lost 2 bases, V lost 5 bases, and 4 bases had no gene match. The CDR3 has 14 amino acids. CDR3 in DNA: TGTGCCAGCAGTGCCCAGCGGGAGGCCTACGAGCAGTACTTC. Encoded protein: CASSAQREAYEQYF.

The rearrangement uses TRBV4-2 and TRBJ2-7; D may be TRBD2 (6 bases). The CDR3 consists of 14 residues. Trimming cost V 2 bases and J 5 bases, with 13 bases left between them. Germline-derived CDR1 and CDR2 are LGHNA and YNFKEQ. In DNA form, the CDR3 reads TGTGCCAGCAGCCAAAATGGGGGGAGCAACGAGCAGTACTTC. It yields the protein CASSQNGGSNEQYF.

For the CDR3, the DNA is TGTGCCAGCCGGGACAGGAGGGACATTCAGTACTTC. It specifies CASRDRRDIQYF. The chain carries TRBV27 and TRBJ2-4, with 8 bases that match TRBD1. V shed 8 bases, J shed 8 bases, and the junction held 5 bases outside the gene matches. Germline values: CDR1 MNHEY, CDR2 SMNVEV (reference sequence). The CDR3 runs 12 residues.

This sequence joins TRBV29-1 and TRBJ2-1, with 10 bases lining up with TRBD1. The CDR3 has 13 residues. The J segment lost 4 bases and the V segment lost 4 bases, leaving 1 base of the junction unmatched. Germline V lookup: CDR1 SQVTM, CDR2 ANQGSEA. CDR3 sequence: CSVGGQGYNEQFF. DNA of the CDR3: TGCAGCGTTGGGGGACAGGGGTACAATGAGCAGTTCTTC.

The V call is TRBV4-1, the J call TRBJ2-2, with D tentatively TRBD2 (6 bases). This CDR3 contains 15 residues. The V and J ends lost 1 base and 4 bases respectively, with 10 bases between them. CDR1 is MGHRA, CDR2 YSYEKL, per germline. CDR3 DNA: TGCGCCAGCAGCCAAGGGTCGGGAGCCACCGGGGAGCTGTTTTTT. This codes for CASSQGSGATGELFF.

This chain joins TRBV5-6 and TRBJ1-1; 8 nucleotides line up with TRBD1. CDR1 and CDR2 (germline): SGHDT, YYEEEE. CDR3 length: 16 amino acids. With V trimmed by 4 bases and J by 4 bases, 12 bases remained unmatched. The CDR3 DNA reads TGTGCCAGCAGCCTTACGACAGGGGCAGGGAGCACTGAAGCTTTCTTT. Translating it yields CASSLTTGAGSTEAFF. The full variable domain, in which reference TRBV5-6 and TRBJ1-1 provide the parts outside the CDR3, is DAGVTQSPTHLIKTRGQQVTLRCSPKSGHDTVSWYQQALGQGPQFIFQYYEEEERQRGNFPDRFSGHQFPNYSSELNVNALLLGDSALYLCASSLTTGAGSTEAFFGQGTRLTVV.

The J gene is TRBJ1-2, the V gene TRBV7-8; tentative D call: TRBD1 (5 bases). The CDR3 loop spans 15 amino acids. The germline CDR1 and CDR2 sequences are SGHVS and FQNEAQ. The germline V and J ends were trimmed by 1 base and 4 bases, with 13 bases remaining between them. The chain's CDR3 is CASSLGQGFPYGYTF. In DNA form, the CDR3 reads TGTGCCAGCAGCTTAGGGCAGGGCTTTCCCTATGGCTACACCTTC. The full variable domain, with the rest looked up from reference TRBV7-8 and TRBJ1-2, is GAGVSQSPRYKVAKRGQDVALRCDPISGHVSLFWYQQALGQGPEFLTYFQNEAQLDKSGLPSDRFFAERPEGSVSTLKIQRTQQEDSAVYLCASSLGQGFPYGYTFGSGTRLTVV.

V gene TRBV4-2 combines with J gene TRBJ1-4, with D uncertain. This CDR3 contains 14 residues. CDR1 is LGHNA, CDR2 YNFKEQ, per germline. Trimming left V 0 bases short and J 5 bases short, with 7 bases between. CDR3 bases: TGTGCCAGCAGCCAAGATGGAGGGAATGAAAAACTGTTTTTT. Translated: CASSQDGGNEKLFF.

CDR3: CASSSKTEGRTGEQFF. The CDR3 DNA reads TGTGCCAGCAGTTCGAAAACGGAGGGCCGTACAGGAGAGCAGTTCTTC. V is TRBV27 and J is TRBJ2-1; TRBD2 is a possible D gene (6 bases). The V end lost 4 bases, the J end lost 10 bases, and 23 bases lay between the germline ends. There are 16 residues in the CDR3. Per germline, CDR1 MNHEY and CDR2 SMNVEV (reference sequence).

The rearrangement links TRBV6-1 to TRBJ2-7; D is undetermined. Germline V gene sequence: CDR1 MNHNS, CDR2 SASEGT. V was clipped by 5 bases and J by 7 bases, with 12 bases between them. There are 12 residues in the CDR3. The CDR3: CASSYPPEEQYF. The CDR3 DNA follows: TGTGCCAGCAGTTATCCACCGGAGGAGCAGTACTTC.

The chain uses TRBV27 and TRBJ1-5; D is ambiguous. V was pared by 3 bases and J by 5 bases, with 8 bases between. The CDR3 has 13 amino acids. Germline V gives CDR1 MNHEY, CDR2 SMNVEV (reference sequence). CDR3 nucleotide sequence: TGTGCCAGCAGTTTGCGGGAGGATCAGCCCCAGCATTTT. Amino acids: CASSLREDQPQHF.

The chain links TRBV6-5 to TRBJ1-2; the match to TRBD1 covers 7 bases. CDR1 MNHEY and CDR2 SVGAGI come from the germline V gene. The CDR3 has 14 residues. Trimming at V came to 10 bases and at J to 6 bases, leaving 14 bases not matched to a gene. The CDR3 DNA reads as TGTGCCACCACGACAGGGCACCTTAGGGATGGCTACACCTTC. Translated, it gives CATTTGHLRDGYTF.

This chain connects TRBV5-6 to TRBJ2-7; 10 bases map to TRBD2. The CDR3 consists of 15 residues. V lost 4 bases to trimming and J lost 3 bases; unmatched junction nucleotides: 7. The V gene's germline CDR1 is SGHDT and CDR2 YYEEEE. In DNA, the CDR3 is TGTGCCAGCAGCCCCCCTAGCGGGGGAGTCTACGAGCAGTACTTC. Its protein is CASSPPSGGVYEQYF.

V is TRBV2 and J is TRBJ2-5, with 12 bases matching TRBD1. CDR3 size: 15 residues. Trimming removed 6 bases from V and 5 bases from J; junction bases left unmatched: 7. In germline, CDR1 is SNHLY, CDR2 FYNNEI. CDR3 nucleotide sequence: TGTGCCAGCAGGGGACAGGGGGCGCAGGGGGAGACCCAGTACTTC. Protein: CASRGQGAQGETQYF.

This clone has a handful of counts. The chain links TRBV30 to TRBJ1-4, with D uncertain. Looked up from germline, CDR1 is GTSNPN and CDR2 is SVGIG (reference sequence). The V and J ends lost 0 bases and 1 base respectively, with 18 bases between them. The CDR3 consists of 18 residues. The CDR3 DNA sequence: TGTGCCTGGAGTGTCCTTGGAGGACCGAGTAGAACTAATGAAAAACTGTTTTTT. It translates to CAWSVLGGPSRTNEKLFF.

This clone was seen repeatedly, ten times or more. This chain connects TRBV27 to TRBJ2-1; possible D gene TRBD2, 6 bases. The CDR3 covers 16 residues. Germline lookup yields CDR1 MNHEY and CDR2 SMNVEV (reference sequence). Trimming stripped 7 bases from V and 0 bases from J, with 16 bases between. CDR3 sequence reads: CASMGGSWSSYNEQFF. The CDR3 bases are TGTGCCAGCATGGGAGGTAGCTGGAGCTCCTACAATGAGCAGTTCTTC.

This clone was seen once. The rearrangement uses TRBV28 and TRBJ1-5; 12 bases align to TRBD1. This CDR3 is 14 amino acids long. The ends lost 6 bases at V and 6 bases at J; junction bases unmatched: 3. CDR1 is MDHEN, CDR2 SYDVKM, per germline. The CDR3 coding sequence is TGTGCCAGCAGAGGGACAGGGGGCAGTCAGCCCCAGCATTTT. This translates into CASRGTGGSQPQHF.

The CDR3 DNA is TGTGCCAGTAGTATAGCGGCGGGGGCGATTGGTACGAATGAGCAGTTCTTC. Its protein is CASSIAAGAIGTNEQFF. The V and J genes are TRBV19 and TRBJ2-1; D perhaps matches TRBD2 (7 bases). Trimming pared 1 base from V and 7 bases from J, leaving 20 bases between. Germline V CDR1 and CDR2: LNHDA, SQIVND (reference sequence). This CDR3 region has 17 residues.